This T cell receptor beta chain was observed in a study of Ad26.COV2.S vaccination and SARS-CoV-2 variants (dated by TCRdb to about 2021). About the investigation overall: Donors in the vaccine arm were drawn from COV1001, a phase I-IIa trial of Ad26.COV2.S in healthy adults that was multicentre, randomized, double-blind and placebo-controlled. Ad26.COV2.S was given intramuscularly at 5x10^10 or 1x10^11 viral particles, as a single shot or as two shots 56 days apart. TCRbeta repertoire sequencing was used to assess the specificity and breadth of SARS-CoV-2-reactive T cell receptors after Ad26.COV2.S vaccination. A total of around 32 samples were included in the TCR-sequenced set, comprising around 19 Ad26.COV2.S vaccine recipients, 5 placebo recipients and 8 SARS-CoV-2 convalescent individuals. Trial participants were randomized into five groups of five, in which low-dose or high-dose Ad26.COV2.S was given once or twice, or placebo was given on both occasions. Throughout the experiments and outcome assessment, investigators stayed blinded to trial group allocation. Findings and caveats that apply to the study as a whole: The study was not powered to compare responses between vaccine doses or regimens. Non-spike TCR breadth was comparable between vaccine and placebo recipients, consistent with the vaccine containing only spike. After vaccination, spike-specific CD8+ and CD4+ T cell responses were reported to show substantial breadth. According to the authors, total T cell responses may have been underestimated by the TCR breadth and depth analyses. Higher spike-specific TCR breadth was observed in Ad26.COV2.S recipients than in placebo recipients (P = 0.0014).

TCRbeta CDR3 regions were sequenced with the immunoSEQ Assay. After extraction, genomic DNA underwent amplification by bias-controlled multiplex PCR, followed by high-throughput sequencing. From the authors' description of their analysis: Collapsing and filtering of sequences were performed to quantify the absolute abundance of each unique TCRbeta CDR3 region. T cell fraction was estimated by normalizing TCRbeta template counts to usable DNA, with usable DNA measured through amplification of reference genes found in all nucleated cells. Repertoire TCRs were annotated as SARS-CoV-2-specific by exact matching of V gene, CDR3 amino acid sequence and J gene to a known reactive TCR set. MIRA supplied the reference SARS-CoV-2 TCR set, which was filtered for enrichment in COVID-19-positive ImmuneCODE repertoires so that public or cross-reactive TCRs were removed. Using the MIRA antigens, annotated TCRs were further analysed by specific ORF or by position within an ORF. Depth was the summed frequency of annotated unique rearrangements, while breadth was defined as annotated unique rearrangements over total unique productive rearrangements. Group comparisons of TCR breadth used two-sided Wilcoxon rank-sum tests. This is the immuneACCESS table as TCRdb keeps it, with only in-frame sequences that have V and J called. A part of the clones is gone; compared with another copy, unresolved V genes explain less than half, and the rest is unexplained. V, J and clone size are those of that table, while D and trimming were read from the DNA. This sample is represented by about 330,000 clones; roughly 88% of them were singletons. The top ten clonotypes cover around 5.5% of the sample.

CDR1 and CDR2 are drawn from the germline V gene: SGHTA, FQGNSA. The CDR3 starts with the cysteine, ends with the phenylalanine, and has 14 residues. This entry keeps only the CDR3 DNA: 42 bases, framed from base 1. V loses 4 bases, J loses 8 bases, and the germline ends lie 15 bases apart. The treatment or condition label here, explained by the study, means: some 19 received Ad26.COV2.S at low or high dose, single or two shots; roughly five received placebo; per-sample allocation not given. Repertoires of vaccine and placebo recipients were sequenced from samples collected on day 63 after the first injection. Cohort 1b enrolled about two dozen adults aged 18-55 years at a single site in Boston, USA, between 29 July and 7 August 2020. Ad26.COV2.S consisted of a replication-incompetent adenovirus type 26 vector by which a prefusion-stabilized SARS-CoV-2 spike protein from the original Wuhan strain was expressed.

As regards this clone: Its antigen is not yet known. Base quality data are lacking; no much larger clone is found one base away.

This specimen was peripheral blood, taken in a trial of Ad26.COV2.S vaccine versus placebo. The chain couples TRBV7-2 to TRBJ1-5, with TRBD1 perhaps the D gene, on 5 matching bases. The sequence was obtained from a person aged 18-60 years who received the Ad26.COV2.S COVID-19 vaccine or a placebo. The nucleotide sequence is given as TGTGCCAGCAGCTCACAGTGGGGCATGGAGCCCCAGCATTTT. The resulting protein is CASSSQWGMEPQHF.